Reported below is one TCR beta chain. Antigen: not known. The data were taken from a study of CD8+ T cells in alopecia areata. The overall study: Treated patients were given 5 to 10 mg oral tofacitinib twice daily. The drug, tofacitinib, lasted 6 to 18 months, followed by 6 months off drug. Findings and caveats of the study: TCR sharing was clearer in mice than between patients, perhaps partly owing to patient HLA diversity.

The CDR3 is made up of 17 amino acids. V was shortened by 4 bases and J by 2 bases, with 19 bases between the two germline ends. The germline gives CDR1 MGHRA, CDR2 YSYEKL. RNA, once extracted, was reverse transcribed into cDNA for use as the sequencing template. Repertoires were generated with immunoSEQ multiplex PCR, while TCRdb's copy carries only in-frame clones and drops some. The sample has more than 200,000 clones; 67% are singletons. Punch biopsies of lesional scalp, plus peripheral blood, were taken from alopecia areata patients. The rearrangement links TRBV4-1 to TRBJ2-3; weak D call: TRBD2 (6 bases). The specimen comprised CD4+ T cells sorted from blood, sampled at week 0. This clonotype was obtained from a human donor with alopecia areata. CDR3 sequence reads: CASSRLGRMGDTDTQYF. The DNA for the CDR3 is TGCGCCAGCAGCCGACTAGGACGGATGGGGGACACAGATACGCAGTATTTT.